These 27 T cell receptor beta chains were all obtained from the same sample, sequenced in a study of T cells in Graves' hyperthyroidism and ophthalmopathy. Amplified TCR beta CDR3 regions came from RNA transcripts. First-round RT-PCR of the TCR CDR3 relied on the HTBI primer set. TCRdb used MiXCR to reprocess the multiplex PCR reads, holding one entry per CDR3 protein. The sample has 350,000 or so distinct CDR3 sequences, around 18% seen once. Sequenced sample: blood. All receptors derive from a woman aged 35 to 49 with Graves' ophthalmopathy.

The table lists this clonotype with many counts. Here the CDR3 reads CASGVDMGENGYTF. CDR3 nucleotide sequence: TGTGCCAGCGGGGTGGACATGGGGGAGAATGGCTACACCTTC. J is TRBJ1-2 and V is TRBV27; D might be TRBD1 (5 bases). The V and J ends lost 8 bases and 6 bases respectively, with 19 bases between them. This CDR3 comprises 14 residues. Germline V CDR1 and CDR2: MNHEY, SMNVEV (reference sequence).

The chain combines TRBV11-2 with TRBJ2-1; a weak D match, TRBD2 (7 bases). The germline V gene has CDR1 SGHAT and CDR2 FQNNGV. The CDR3 covers 15 residues. Between the trimmed V and J ends, which lost 6 bases and 9 bases, there was a span of 21 bases. The chain's CDR3 is CASSSLMEGGAEQFF. The CDR3 bases are TGTGCCAGCAGTTCCCTAATGGAGGGGGGGGCTGAGCAGTTCTTC.

The count of this clonotype is one. The chain combines TRBV12-3 or TRBV12-4 with TRBJ1-4, with 8 positions matching TRBD1. CDR3 length: 14 residues. The junction had 5 bases not matched to a gene; V was cut back by 6 bases and J by 5 bases. In nucleotides, the CDR3 is TGTGCCAGCAGCTGGACAGGGCAAAATGAAAAACTGTTTTTT. This codes for CASSWTGQNEKLFF.

In its sample, this clonotype was seen many times. The J gene is TRBJ2-1, the V gene TRBV10-3; tentative D call: TRBD2 (7 bases). V was shortened by 8 bases and J by 3 bases, with 14 bases between the two germline ends. CDR3 size: 14 residues. Germline V gene lookup returns CDR1 ENHRY and CDR2 SYGVKD. CDR3 nucleotide sequence: TGTGCCATCGGGGGGGCGTCAGGCTACAATGAGCAGTTCTTC. This codes for CAIGGASGYNEQFF.

This clonotype was found many times. The rearrangement links TRBV7-2 to TRBJ2-7, with 13 bases fitting TRBD2. J lost 7 bases, V lost 3 bases, and 3 bases had no gene match. CDR1 is SGHTA and CDR2 is FQGNSA in the germline V gene. The length of the CDR3 is 14 residues. The CDR3 nucleotides read TGTGCCAGCAGCTTCGGACTAGCGGGAGTTGAGCAGTACTTC. Its protein is CASSFGLAGVEQYF.

This clonotype came up many times. This chain uses TRBV4-1 with TRBJ1-1; 7 positions agree with TRBD1. Germline trimming cut 8 bases from V and 4 bases from J; bases unmatched to any gene: 13. The CDR3 sequence is 15 residues long. Germline V CDR1 and CDR2: MGHRA, YSYEKL. The CDR3 spells CASATTRTGGTEAFF. For the CDR3, the DNA is TGCGCCAGCGCAACGACCCGGACAGGTGGCACTGAAGCTTTCTTT.

This clonotype has a count of ten or more. The gene calls are TRBV10-3 and TRBJ2-5; D perhaps matches TRBD2 (7 bases). Per the germline V gene, CDR1 is ENHRY and CDR2 is SYGVKD. The CDR3 consists of 14 residues. Trimming shortened V by 3 bases and J by 4 bases, and 12 bases separated the two germline ends. The CDR3, as DNA: TGTGCCATCAGTGAAGGGAGGGGGGTAGAGACCCAGTACTTC. It is translated as CAISEGRGVETQYF.

There are many counts of this clonotype. The V call is TRBV12-3 or TRBV12-4, the J call TRBJ1-5; D ambiguous. V gave up 1 base and J gave up 7 bases, with 8 bases separating them. The CDR3 extends over 13 amino acids. The CDR3 sequence: CASSLGQLQPQHF. CDR3 bases: TGTGCCAGCAGTTTAGGGCAGCTCCAGCCCCAGCATTTT.

This clonotype was counted at least ten times. The genes are TRBV27 and TRBJ1-2, with 9 positions matching TRBD1. Per germline, CDR1 MNHEY and CDR2 SMNVEV (reference sequence). The CDR3 length is 16 residues. With 5 bases clipped from V and 8 bases from J, the junction kept 15 bases outside the gene matches. The CDR3 sequence is CASSATGTGTPEGYTF. Here the CDR3 DNA reads TGTGCCAGCAGTGCCACCGGGACAGGGACTCCAGAGGGCTACACCTTC.

This clonotype was observed at least ten times. The CDR3 ends on some other residue instead of the conserved phenylalanine or tryptophan, so this is likely a read error. This chain uses TRBV12-3 or TRBV12-4 with TRBJ1-2, with D perhaps matching TRBD1 (6 bases). The CDR3 consists of 14 residues. Trimming took 5 bases from V and 4 from J, leaving 14 bases between them. The CDR3 region is CASSRSGQIYGYTL. DNA of the CDR3: TGTGCCAGCAGTCGATCCGGACAGATCTATGGCTACACCCTC.

There are many counts of this clonotype. V and J are TRBV11-2 and TRBJ1-2; D gene unclear. V lost 0 bases and J lost 6, with 14 bases in between. The CDR3 runs 15 residues. Germline V CDR1 and CDR2: SGHAT, FQNNGV. The CDR3, as DNA: TGTGCCAGCAGCTTAGACTGGATGGGTGGAGATGGCTACACCTTC. Translating it yields CASSLDWMGGDGYTF.

This clonotype was observed many times. V and J are TRBV6-2 or TRBV6-3 and TRBJ1-1; D is uncertain. The CDR3 spans 12 residues. V gave up 6 bases and J gave up 4 bases, with 9 bases separating them. Per germline, CDR1 MNHEY and CDR2 SVGEGT. The CDR3 sequence is CASRSVSTEAFF. CDR3 coding DNA: TGTGCCAGCAGATCGGTTTCCACTGAAGCTTTCTTT.

In this sample, this clonotype turned up once. The chain links TRBV12-3 or TRBV12-4 to TRBJ2-2; 9 bases align to TRBD1. The CDR3 is made up of 14 amino acids. Unmatched junction bases numbered 7, after V lost 7 bases and J lost 7 bases. The CDR3: CASTQTGGVGELFF. CDR3 nucleotides: TGTGCCAGCACCCAGACAGGGGGAGTCGGGGAGCTGTTTTTT.

This clonotype was recorded many times. This rearrangement joins TRBV6-5 to TRBJ1-2; weak D call: TRBD1 (6 bases). Trimming left V 8 bases short and J 7 bases short, with 14 bases between. Per germline, CDR1 MNHEY and CDR2 SVGAGI. This CDR3 contains 12 residues. The CDR3 DNA follows: TGTGCCAGCCACAGGGACGAACGTGGCTACACCTTC. Amino acid sequence: CASHRDERGYTF.

This clonotype occurred many times. This chain links TRBV2 with TRBJ2-7; D could derive from TRBD1 or TRBD2 (6 bases each). The V and J ends lost 3 bases and 6 bases respectively, with 15 bases between them. The length of the CDR3 is 14 residues. The germline gives CDR1 SNHLY, CDR2 FYNNEI. The CDR3 here is CASSDNYGGLEQYF. DNA for the CDR3: TGTGCCAGCAGTGATAATTATGGGGGGCTCGAGCAGTACTTC.

The CDR3 DNA sequence: TGTGCCAGCTCTAAGGCAGGTAGCAATCAGCCCCAGCATTTT. It specifies CASSKAGSNQPQHF. V usage is TRBV7-2 and J usage is TRBJ1-5; D remains ambiguous. Germline V lookup: CDR1 SGHTA, CDR2 FQGNSA. V lost 8 bases and J 0 bases, leaving 11 bases between the germline ends. The CDR3 loop spans 14 amino acids.

This clonotype was seen repeatedly, ten times or more. The chain employs TRBV29-1 and TRBJ2-7; D might be TRBD2 (5 bases). Germline V gene sequence: CDR1 SQVTM, CDR2 ANQGSEA. There are 14 residues in the CDR3. With 4 bases removed from V and 7 bases from J, the gap between germline ends came to 20 bases. CDR3 in amino acids: CSVGPRGTSGEQYF. The CDR3 DNA reads as TGCAGCGTTGGCCCGCGCGGTACATCGGGGGAGCAGTACTTC.

This clonotype was seen repeatedly, ten times or more. V and J are TRBV2 and TRBJ2-2, with D hard to call. The germline V and J ends were trimmed by 1 base and 1 base, with 7 bases remaining between them. The CDR3 extends over 15 amino acids. CDR1 is SNHLY, CDR2 FYNNEI, per germline. The DNA for the CDR3 is TGTGCCAGCAGTGAAGTGTCAGGGAACACCGGGGAGCTGTTTTTT. Translated: CASSEVSGNTGELFF.

This sequence joins TRBV6-1 and TRBJ2-7; weak D call: TRBD1 (5 bases). V dropped 1 base and J dropped 3 bases, with 13 bases sitting between them. CDR1 MNHNS and CDR2 SASEGT come from the germline V gene. The length of the CDR3 is 15 residues. DNA of the CDR3: TGTGCCAGCAGTGAAGTTGCAGGGATTGGCTACGAGCAGTACTTC. Translating gives CASSEVAGIGYEQYF.

This rearrangement joins TRBV18 to TRBJ1-1, with D tentatively TRBD1 (6 bases). There are 16 residues in the CDR3. Germline V gives CDR1 KGHSH, CDR2 LQKENI. Trimming shortened V by 6 bases and J by 0 bases, and 17 bases separated the two germline ends. In DNA form, the CDR3 reads TGTGCCAGCTCTCCTCAACAGGGATTAATGAACACTGAAGCTTTCTTT. As protein: CASSPQQGLMNTEAFF.

This clonotype was observed many times. This chain connects TRBV25-1 to TRBJ1-1, with 7 bases matching TRBD1. The V and J ends lost 6 bases and 1 base, in that order; junction bases with no gene match: 2. The CDR3 extends over 13 amino acids. CDR1 is MGHDK and CDR2 is SYGVNS in the germline V gene. The CDR3 nucleotides are TGTGCCAGCAGGACAGGGCCGAACACTGAAGCTTTCTTT. Protein sequence: CASRTGPNTEAFF.

This clonotype was counted at least ten times. The V call is TRBV6-5, the J call TRBJ1-1; D is ambiguous. The CDR3 spans 16 residues. The V end lost 1 base, the J end lost 0 bases, and 12 bases lay between the germline ends. The V gene's germline CDR1 is MNHEY and CDR2 SVGAGI. For the CDR3, the DNA is TGTGCCAGCAGTTACTTATCGGGTCCCATGAACACTGAAGCTTTCTTT. This gives the protein CASSYLSGPMNTEAFF.

This clonotype has ten or more counts. This chain connects TRBV7-3 to TRBJ2-2; the match to TRBD2 covers 12 bases. The germline V gene has CDR1 SGHTA and CDR2 FQGTGA. The CDR3 extends over 19 amino acids. Unmatched junction bases numbered 10, after V lost 5 bases and J lost 0 bases. The DNA for the CDR3 is TGTGCCAGCAGCAATTATCTCGGACTAGCGGGACCGAACACCGGGGAGCTGTTTTTT. It yields the protein CASSNYLGLAGPNTGELFF.

The sample holds many counts of this clonotype. This sequence joins TRBV7-8 and TRBJ2-2; 7 bases agree with TRBD2. V dropped 0 bases and J dropped 6; count of bases not matched to a gene: 4. The germline V gene has CDR1 SGHVS and CDR2 FQNEAQ. The CDR3 is 15 amino acids. CDR3 sequence reads: CASSLAGGISGELFF. Written as DNA, the CDR3 is TGTGCCAGCAGCTTAGCGGGAGGGATTTCCGGGGAGCTGTTTTTT.

This clonotype showed up many times. The chain links TRBV6-1 to TRBJ2-7; 13 bases agree with TRBD2. The CDR3 contains 15 residues. J lost 6 bases, V lost 4 bases, and 6 bases had no gene match. Germline V gene lookup returns CDR1 MNHNS and CDR2 SASEGT. The CDR3 is CASSVTSGRATEQYF. CDR3 bases: TGTGCCAGCAGTGTAACTAGCGGGAGGGCCACCGAGCAGTACTTC.

This clonotype was seen at least ten times. This chain links TRBV29-1 with TRBJ2-4; tentatively, D is TRBD2 (6 bases). The CDR3 sequence is 17 residues long. V shed 0 bases and J shed 2 bases, with 17 bases lying between them. The germline V gene encodes CDR1 SQVTM and CDR2 ANQGSEA. CDR3 loop: CSVEEVVAGPSKNIQYF. In DNA, the CDR3 is TGCAGCGTTGAAGAGGTCGTCGCGGGACCATCCAAAAACATTCAGTACTTC.

This clonotype was observed at least ten times. This rearrangement joins TRBV29-1 to TRBJ2-7; D unresolved. The V end lost 6 bases, the J end lost 0 bases, and 12 bases lay between the germline ends. The CDR3 consists of 13 residues. Germline-derived CDR1 and CDR2 are SQVTM and ANQGSEA. For the CDR3, the DNA is TGCAGCGTCCTCGCGACTTACTCCTACGAGCAGTACTTC. Its protein is CSVLATYSYEQYF.